These 4 T cell receptor beta chains were all obtained from the same sample, sequenced in a study of siplizumab effects on memory and regulatory T cells. The assay was immunoSEQ multiplex PCR, and TCRdb's table has in-frame clones only and misses some. Seen here are about 52,000 clones, 95% to 97% observed once, and the top ten hold roughly 0.6%. Source material: naive CD4+ T cells sorted from blood. Source of these receptors: a human donor in good health.

The DNA for the CDR3 is TGTGCCAGCAGCTTAGGGCTAGCGGGGACCTACGAGCAGTACTTC. Translating gives CASSLGLAGTYEQYF. The chain combines TRBV7-2 with TRBJ2-7, with TRBD2 matching over 9 bases. CDR1 SGHTA and CDR2 FQGNSA come from the germline V gene. The V and J ends lost 1 base and 2 bases, in that order; junction bases with no gene match: 3. The CDR3 consists of 15 residues.

V gene TRBV5-4 combines with J gene TRBJ2-5; TRBD1 might be the D (5 bases). The germline V gene encodes CDR1 SGHNT and CDR2 YYREEE (reference sequence). CDR3 length: 15 amino acids. The V end was cut by 4 bases, the J end by 4 bases, with 17 bases between. CDR3 bases: TGTGCCAGCAGCCTACAGCAGGGTTCATCAGAGACCCAGTACTTC. Its translation is CASSLQQGSSETQYF.

The genes are TRBV4-2 and TRBJ1-5; no definite D call. From germline, CDR1 is LGHNA and CDR2 YNFKEQ. The CDR3 runs 14 residues. The ends were cut back, 4 bases at V and 2 bases at J, with 9 bases in the middle. In DNA, the CDR3 is TGTGCCAGCAGCCCAAGGTACGGCAATCAGCCCCAGCATTTT. Protein: CASSPRYGNQPQHF.

The rearrangement joins TRBV19 to TRBJ2-3; 8 bases align to TRBD2. Germline V gene sequence: CDR1 LNHDA, CDR2 SQIVND (reference sequence). The CDR3 is made up of 15 amino acids. J was trimmed by 2 bases and V by 5 bases; bases with no gene match: 6. CDR3 amino acids: CASSETSEPTDTQYF. CDR3 bases: TGTGCCAGTAGTGAGACTAGCGAGCCCACAGATACGCAGTATTTT.